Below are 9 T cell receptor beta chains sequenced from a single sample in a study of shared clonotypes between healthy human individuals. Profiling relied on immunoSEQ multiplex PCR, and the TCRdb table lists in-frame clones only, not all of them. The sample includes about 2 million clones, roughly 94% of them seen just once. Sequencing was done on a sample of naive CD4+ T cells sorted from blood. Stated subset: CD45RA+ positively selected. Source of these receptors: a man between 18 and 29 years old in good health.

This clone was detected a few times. The CDR3 spells CASSFSGERGNQPQHF. CDR3 DNA sequence: TGTGCCAGCAGCTTTTCGGGGGAAAGGGGCAATCAGCCCCAGCATTTT. The rearrangement uses TRBV7-2 and TRBJ1-5; a weak D match, TRBD1 (5 bases). In germline, CDR1 is SGHTA, CDR2 FQGNSA. V was trimmed by 3 bases and J by 2 bases, leaving 14 bases between them. The CDR3 runs to 16 residues.

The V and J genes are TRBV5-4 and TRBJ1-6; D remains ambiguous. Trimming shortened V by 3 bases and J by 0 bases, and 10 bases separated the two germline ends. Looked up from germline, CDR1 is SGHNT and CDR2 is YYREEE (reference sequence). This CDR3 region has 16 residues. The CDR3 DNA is TGTGCCAGCAGCTCGGTGGGGAGCTCCTATAATTCACCCCTCCACTTT. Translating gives CASSSVGSSYNSPLHF.

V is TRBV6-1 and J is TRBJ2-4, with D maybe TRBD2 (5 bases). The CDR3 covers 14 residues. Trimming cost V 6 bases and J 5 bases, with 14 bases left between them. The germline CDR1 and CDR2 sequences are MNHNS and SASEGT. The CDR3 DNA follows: TGTGCCAGCAGCCTAGGAGGCGGGCAAAACATTCAGTACTTC. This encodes CASSLGGGQNIQYF.

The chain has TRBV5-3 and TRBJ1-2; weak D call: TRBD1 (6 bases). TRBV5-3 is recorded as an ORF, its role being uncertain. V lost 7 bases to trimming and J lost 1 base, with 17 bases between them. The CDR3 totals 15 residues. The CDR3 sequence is CARPPRTGNNYGYTF. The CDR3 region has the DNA TGTGCCAGACCACCGAGAACAGGGAATAACTATGGCTACACCTTC.

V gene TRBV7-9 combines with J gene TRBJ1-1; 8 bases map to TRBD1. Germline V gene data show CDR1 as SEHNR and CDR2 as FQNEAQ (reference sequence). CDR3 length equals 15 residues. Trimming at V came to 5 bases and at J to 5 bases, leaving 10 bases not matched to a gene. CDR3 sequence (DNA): TGTGCCAGCAGCCGCCTGACAGGGGTAGTAACTGAAGCTTTCTTT. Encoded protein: CASSRLTGVVTEAFF.

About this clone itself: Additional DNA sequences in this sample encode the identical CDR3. CDR3 sequence reads: CASSQTGYTEAFF. The CDR3 nucleotides are TGCGCCAGCAGCCAAACAGGGTACACTGAAGCTTTCTTT. The V and J genes are TRBV4-3 and TRBJ1-1; possibly TRBD1 for D (6 bases). Trimming took off 2 bases at V and 3 bases at J, with 7 bases between the two ends. Germline lookup yields CDR1 LGHNA and CDR2 YSLEER. The CDR3 has 13 residues.

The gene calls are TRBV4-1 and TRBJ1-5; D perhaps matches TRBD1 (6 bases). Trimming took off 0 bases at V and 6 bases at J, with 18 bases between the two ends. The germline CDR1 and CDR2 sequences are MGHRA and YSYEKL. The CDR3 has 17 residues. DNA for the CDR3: TGCGCCAGCAGCCAAGATGGGGGCAGGGGAATGCTTCAGCCCCAGCATTTT. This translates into CASSQDGGRGMLQPQHF.

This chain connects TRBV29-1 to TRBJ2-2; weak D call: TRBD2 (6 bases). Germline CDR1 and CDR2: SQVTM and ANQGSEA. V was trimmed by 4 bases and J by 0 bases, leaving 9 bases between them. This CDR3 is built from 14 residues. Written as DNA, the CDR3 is TGCAGCGTTGGACTAGGCTCGAACACCGGGGAGCTGTTTTTT. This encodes CSVGLGSNTGELFF.

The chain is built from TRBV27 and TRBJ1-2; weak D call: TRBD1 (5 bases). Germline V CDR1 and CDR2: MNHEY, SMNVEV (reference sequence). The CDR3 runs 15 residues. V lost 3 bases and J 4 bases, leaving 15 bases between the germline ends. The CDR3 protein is CASSFSRAEPYGYTF. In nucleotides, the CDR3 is TGTGCCAGCAGTTTTAGCAGGGCGGAGCCCTATGGCTACACCTTC.